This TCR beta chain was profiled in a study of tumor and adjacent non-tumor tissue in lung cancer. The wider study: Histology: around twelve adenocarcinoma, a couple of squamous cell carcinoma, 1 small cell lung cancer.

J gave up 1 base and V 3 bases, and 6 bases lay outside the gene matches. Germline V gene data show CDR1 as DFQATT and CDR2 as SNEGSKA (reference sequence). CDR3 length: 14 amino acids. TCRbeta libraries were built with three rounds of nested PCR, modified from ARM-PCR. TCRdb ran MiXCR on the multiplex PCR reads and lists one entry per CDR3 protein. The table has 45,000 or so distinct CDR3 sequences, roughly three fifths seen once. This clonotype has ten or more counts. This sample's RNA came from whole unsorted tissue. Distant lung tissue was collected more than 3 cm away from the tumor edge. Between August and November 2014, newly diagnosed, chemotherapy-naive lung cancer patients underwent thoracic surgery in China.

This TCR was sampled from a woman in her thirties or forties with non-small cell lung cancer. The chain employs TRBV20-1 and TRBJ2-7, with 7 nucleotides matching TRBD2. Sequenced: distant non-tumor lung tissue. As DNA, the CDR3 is TGCAGTGCTAGTTTCGCGGGACTATCCTACGAGCAGTACTTC. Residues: CSASFAGLSYEQYF.